Listed here are 4 T cell receptor beta chains from one sample, sequenced in a study of cytomegalovirus exposure and HLA in healthy donors. TCRdb's table, derived via immunoSEQ multiplex PCR, lists solely in-frame clones and lacks some. Altogether some 130,000 clones are present, about 86% being singletons, with the ten largest covering about 2.7%. Specimen: PBMCs. The receptor set was obtained from a man aged 18 to 35 in good health and CMV-seronegative.

J is TRBJ2-2 and V is TRBV4-2, with 9 bases lining up with TRBD2. The CDR3 spans 17 residues. Per germline, CDR1 LGHNA and CDR2 YNFKEQ. The V and J ends lost 4 bases and 5 bases, in that order; junction bases with no gene match: 11. This CDR3 reads CASSPKSVAGATGELFF. For the CDR3, the DNA is TGTGCCAGCAGCCCAAAAAGTGTAGCGGGGGCTACCGGGGAGCTGTTTTTT.

The CDR3 DNA reads TGCGCCAGCAGCCAACCCCGACGGGACTATGGCTACACCTTC. As protein: CASSQPRRDYGYTF. This rearrangement joins TRBV4-1 to TRBJ1-2; D uncertain. The CDR3 is 14 residues long. Trimming pared 2 bases from V and 3 bases from J, leaving 10 bases between. The germline V gene encodes CDR1 MGHRA and CDR2 YSYEKL.

The V call is TRBV5-1, the J call TRBJ1-1; D may be TRBD1 (5 bases). The V gene's germline CDR1 is SGHRS and CDR2 YFSETQ. The CDR3 has 14 amino acids. Trimming shortened V by 4 bases and J by 3 bases, and 13 bases separated the two germline ends. The CDR3 reads CASSRVQGDTEAFF. The CDR3 DNA sequence: TGCGCCAGCAGCCGGGTGCAGGGTGACACTGAAGCTTTCTTT.

CDR3 in DNA: TGCGCCAGCAGCGTGGACTTGCAAGAGACCCAGTACTTC. Its translation: CASSVDLQETQYF. This sequence joins TRBV5-1 and TRBJ2-5; TRBD2 might be the D (5 bases). The V end lost 4 bases, the J end lost 2 bases, and 9 bases lay between the germline ends. Germline CDR1 and CDR2: SGHRS and YFSETQ. CDR3 length: 13 amino acids.